This T cell receptor beta chain was recovered during a study of identical twins. Note on this clonotype: What it binds is unknown.

The V gene's germline CDR1 is SGHRS and CDR2 YFSETQ. The CDR3 has 15 residues. Trimming took off 4 bases at V and 0 bases at J, with 11 bases between the two ends. Regarding the study as a whole: Beta clonotypes that were abundant in cord blood contained fewer insertions, a pattern absent from memory repertoires.

One entry per CDR3 protein, called by TCRdb with MiXCR from the 5' RACE reads. Among 400,000 to 550,000 distinct CDR3 sequences listed, less than 25% were seen once. The sample was also reused in another study, on T cells expressing NK-cell markers. That paper states: Similarly, these clonotypes led the CD3+CD56-NKG2C+ fraction as well in a few donors. It is unclear if expanded NKG2C-expressing clones target HCMV antigens.

This TCR came from a woman between 18 and 29 years old in good health. The material sequenced was CD4+ T cells sorted from blood. This chain connects TRBV5-1 to TRBJ2-1; D might be TRBD1 (6 bases). The CDR3 loop reads CASSPTGNSYNEQFF. CDR3 in DNA: TGCGCCAGCAGCCCGACAGGAAACTCCTACAATGAGCAGTTCTTC.